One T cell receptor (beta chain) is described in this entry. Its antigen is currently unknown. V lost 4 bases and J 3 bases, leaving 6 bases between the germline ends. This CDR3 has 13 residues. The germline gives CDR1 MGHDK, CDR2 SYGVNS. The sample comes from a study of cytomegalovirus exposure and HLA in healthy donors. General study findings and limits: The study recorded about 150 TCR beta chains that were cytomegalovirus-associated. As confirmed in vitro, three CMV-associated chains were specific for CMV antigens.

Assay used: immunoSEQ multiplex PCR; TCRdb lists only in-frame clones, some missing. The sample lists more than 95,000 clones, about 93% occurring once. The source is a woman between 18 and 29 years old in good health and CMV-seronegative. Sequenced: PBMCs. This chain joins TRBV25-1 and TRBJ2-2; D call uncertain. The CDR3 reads CASSGTHTGELFF. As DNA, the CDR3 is TGTGCCAGCAGTGGTACACACACCGGGGAGCTGTTTTTT.